Described below is a single TCR beta chain sequence and its context. Its antigen is as yet unknown. Germline CDR1 and CDR2: LGHNA and YNFKEQ. There are 16 residues in the CDR3. The V end was cut by 0 bases, the J end by 4 bases, with 12 bases between. The sample belongs to a study of shared clonotypes between healthy human individuals. Regarding the study as a whole: Estimated clonotype richness was generally higher in naive than memory subsets. The naive CD4 repertoires of a handful of donors were compared, and roughly 5% of clonotypes were shared. The researchers took only blood, and tissue repertoires probably look different. Donors were few, which limited the genetic and exposure-history diversity represented.

The protocol was immunoSEQ multiplex PCR, while the TCRdb copy is restricted to in-frame clones and leaves out a portion. The sample comprises 2 million to 2.5 million clones, approximately 93% of which are singletons, and about 0.39% rests with the top ten. This chain connects TRBV4-2 to TRBJ2-2, with TRBD1 as a possible D gene (5 bases). This clonotype was sampled from a man aged 18-30 years in good health. Some clones in this sample may be carry-over from other donors' samples. The specimen was naive CD4+ T cells from PBMCs. As to subset: CD45RA+ positively selected. As DNA, the CDR3 is TGTGCCAGCAGCCAAGATCTGGGGCAGGCCACCGGGGAGCTGTTTTTT. Residues: CASSQDLGQATGELFF.